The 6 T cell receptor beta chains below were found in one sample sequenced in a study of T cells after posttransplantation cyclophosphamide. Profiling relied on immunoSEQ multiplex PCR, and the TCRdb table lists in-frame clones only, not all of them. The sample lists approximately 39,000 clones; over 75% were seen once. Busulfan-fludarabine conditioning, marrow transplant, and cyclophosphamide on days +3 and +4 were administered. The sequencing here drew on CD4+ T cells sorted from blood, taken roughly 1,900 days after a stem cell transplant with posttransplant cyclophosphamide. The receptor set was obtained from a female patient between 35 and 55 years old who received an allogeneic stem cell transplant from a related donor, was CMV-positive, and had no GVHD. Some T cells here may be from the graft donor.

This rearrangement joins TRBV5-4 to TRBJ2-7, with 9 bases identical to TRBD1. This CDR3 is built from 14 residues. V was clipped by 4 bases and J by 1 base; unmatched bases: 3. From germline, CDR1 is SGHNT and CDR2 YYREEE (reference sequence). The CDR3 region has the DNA TGTGCCAGCAGCCGGGACAGGGCGTCCTACGAGCAGTACTTC. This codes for CASSRDRASYEQYF. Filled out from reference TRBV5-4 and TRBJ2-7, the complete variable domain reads ETGVTQSPTHLIKTRGQQVTLRCSSQSGHNTVSWYQQALGQGPQFIFQYYREEENGRGNFPPRFSGLQFPNYSSELNVNALELDDSALYLCASSRDRASYEQYFGPGTRLTVT.

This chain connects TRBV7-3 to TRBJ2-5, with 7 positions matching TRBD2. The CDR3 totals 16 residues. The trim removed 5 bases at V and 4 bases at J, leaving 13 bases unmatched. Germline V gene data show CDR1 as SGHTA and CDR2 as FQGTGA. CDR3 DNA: TGTGCCAGCAGCCCCTCGGGGCGGGGGTTAGGAGAGACCCAGTACTTC. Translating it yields CASSPSGRGLGETQYF.

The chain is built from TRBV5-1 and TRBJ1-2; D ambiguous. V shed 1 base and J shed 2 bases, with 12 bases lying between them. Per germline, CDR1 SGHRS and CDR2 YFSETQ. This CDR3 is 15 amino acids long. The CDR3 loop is CASSLQNSQNYGYTF. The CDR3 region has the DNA TGCGCCAGCAGCTTGCAGAACAGCCAAAACTATGGCTACACCTTC. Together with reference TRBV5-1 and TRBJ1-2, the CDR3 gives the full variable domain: KAGVTQTPRYLIKTRGQQVTLSCSPISGHRSVSWYQQTPGQGLQFLFEYFSETQRNKGNFPGRFSGRQFSNSRSEMNVSTLELGDSALYLCASSLQNSQNYGYTFGSGTRLTVV.

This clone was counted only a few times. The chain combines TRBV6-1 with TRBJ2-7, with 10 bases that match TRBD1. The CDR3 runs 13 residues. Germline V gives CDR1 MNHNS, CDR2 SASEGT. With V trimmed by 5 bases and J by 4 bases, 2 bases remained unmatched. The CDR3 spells CASSWDRGYEQYF. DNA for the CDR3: TGTGCCAGCAGTTGGGACAGGGGATACGAGCAGTACTTC.

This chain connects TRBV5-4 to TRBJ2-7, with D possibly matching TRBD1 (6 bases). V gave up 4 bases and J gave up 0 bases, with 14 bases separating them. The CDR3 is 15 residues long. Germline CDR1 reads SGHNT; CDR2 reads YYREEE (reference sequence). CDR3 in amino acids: CASSPGTLSSYEQYF. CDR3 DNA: TGTGCCAGCAGCCCTGGGACACTGAGCTCCTACGAGCAGTACTTC.

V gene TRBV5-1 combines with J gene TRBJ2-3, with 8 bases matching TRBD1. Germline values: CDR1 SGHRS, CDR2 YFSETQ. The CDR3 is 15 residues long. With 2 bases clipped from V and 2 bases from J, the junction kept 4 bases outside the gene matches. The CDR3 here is CASSFRTGNTDTQYF. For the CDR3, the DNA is TGCGCCAGCAGCTTTAGGACAGGGAACACAGATACGCAGTATTTT.